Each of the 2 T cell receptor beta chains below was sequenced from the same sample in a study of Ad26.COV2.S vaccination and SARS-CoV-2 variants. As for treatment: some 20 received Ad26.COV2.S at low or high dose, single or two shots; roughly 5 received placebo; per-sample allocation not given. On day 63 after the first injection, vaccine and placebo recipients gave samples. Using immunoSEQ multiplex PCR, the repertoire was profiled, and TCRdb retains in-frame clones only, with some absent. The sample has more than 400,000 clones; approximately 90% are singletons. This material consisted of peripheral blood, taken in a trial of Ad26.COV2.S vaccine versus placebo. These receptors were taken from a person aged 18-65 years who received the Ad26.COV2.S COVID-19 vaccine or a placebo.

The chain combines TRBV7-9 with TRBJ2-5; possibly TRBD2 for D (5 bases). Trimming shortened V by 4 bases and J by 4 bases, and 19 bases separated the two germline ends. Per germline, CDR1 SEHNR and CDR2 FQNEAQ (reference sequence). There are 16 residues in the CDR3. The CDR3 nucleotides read TGTGCCAGCAGCTCTGGCGCGGGTACCTTCGGAGAGACCCAGTACTTC. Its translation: CASSSGAGTFGETQYF. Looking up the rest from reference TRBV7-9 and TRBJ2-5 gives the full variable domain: DTGVSQNPRHKITKRGQNVTFRCDPISEHNRLYWYRQTLGQGPEFLTYFQNEAQLEKSRLLSDRFSAERPKGSFSTLEIQRTEQGDSAMYLCASSSGAGTFGETQYFGPGTRLLVL.

The CDR3: CASSSTGLGGSAEAFF. DNA for the CDR3: TGTGCCAGCAGTTCTACAGGGTTAGGGGGGTCGGCTGAAGCTTTCTTT. The chain combines TRBV27 with TRBJ1-1; possible D gene TRBD1, 6 bases. Germline CDR1 reads MNHEY; CDR2 reads SMNVEV (reference sequence). The ends were cut back, 4 bases at V and 6 bases at J, with 21 bases in the middle. This CDR3 has 16 amino acids.